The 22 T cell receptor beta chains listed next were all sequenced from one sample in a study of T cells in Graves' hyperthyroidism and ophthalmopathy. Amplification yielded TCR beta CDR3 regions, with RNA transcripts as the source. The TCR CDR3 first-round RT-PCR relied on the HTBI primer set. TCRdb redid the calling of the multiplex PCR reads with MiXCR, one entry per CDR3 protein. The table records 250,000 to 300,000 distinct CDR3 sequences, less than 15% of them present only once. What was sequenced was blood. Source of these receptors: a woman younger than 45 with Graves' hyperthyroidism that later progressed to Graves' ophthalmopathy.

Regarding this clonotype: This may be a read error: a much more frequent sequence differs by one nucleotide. The CDR3 DNA follows: TGTGCCAGCAGAGTCTCCTCTAGCGGGAGAAGGCAAAGTGAGCAGTTCTTC. Its protein is CASRVSSSGRRQSEQFF. The J gene is TRBJ2-1, the V gene TRBV6-4; 10 bases agree with TRBD2. From germline, CDR1 is MRHNA and CDR2 SNTAGT. J lost 9 bases, V lost 6 bases, and 17 bases had no gene match. CDR3 length: 17 residues.

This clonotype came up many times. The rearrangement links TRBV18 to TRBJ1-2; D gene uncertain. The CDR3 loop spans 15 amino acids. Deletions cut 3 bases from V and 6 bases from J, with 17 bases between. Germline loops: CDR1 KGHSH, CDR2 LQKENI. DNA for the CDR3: TGTGCCAGCTCACCTACCGGGTCATTTGGGAATGGCTACACCTTC. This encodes CASSPTGSFGNGYTF.

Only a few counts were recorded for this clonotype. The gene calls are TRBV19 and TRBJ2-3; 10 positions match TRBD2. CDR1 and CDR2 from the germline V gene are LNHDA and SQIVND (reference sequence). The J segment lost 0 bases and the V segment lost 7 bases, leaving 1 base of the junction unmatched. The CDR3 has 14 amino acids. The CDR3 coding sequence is TGTGCCAGTAAGACTAGCGGGAGCACAGATACGCAGTATTTT. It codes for CASKTSGSTDTQYF.

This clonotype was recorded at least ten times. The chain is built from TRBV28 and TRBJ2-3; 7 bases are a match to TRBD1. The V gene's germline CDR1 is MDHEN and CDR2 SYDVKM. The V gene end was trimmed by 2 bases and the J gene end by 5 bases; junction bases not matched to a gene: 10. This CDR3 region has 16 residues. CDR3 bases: TGTGCCAGCAGTTTACAGCCAGGGGGTTGGGAAGATACGCAGTATTTT. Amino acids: CASSLQPGGWEDTQYF.

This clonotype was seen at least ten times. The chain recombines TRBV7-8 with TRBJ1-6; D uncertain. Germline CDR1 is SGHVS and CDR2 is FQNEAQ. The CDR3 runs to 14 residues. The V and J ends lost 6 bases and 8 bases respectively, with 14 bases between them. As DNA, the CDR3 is TGTGCCAGCAGGACCGGGGTAGCGCATTCACCCCTCCACTTT. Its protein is CASRTGVAHSPLHF.

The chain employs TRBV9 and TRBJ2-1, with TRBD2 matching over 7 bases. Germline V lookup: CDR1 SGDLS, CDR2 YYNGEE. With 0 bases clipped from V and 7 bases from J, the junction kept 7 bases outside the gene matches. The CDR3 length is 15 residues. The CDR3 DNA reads TGTGCCAGCAGCGTAGGCGGGGGAGGGTGGAATGAGCAGTTCTTC. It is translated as CASSVGGGGWNEQFF. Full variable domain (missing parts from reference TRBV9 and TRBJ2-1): DSGVTQTPKHLITATGQRVTLRCSPRSGDLSVYWYQQSLDQGLQFLIQYYNGEERAKGNILERFSAQQFPDLHSELNLSSLELGDSALYFCASSVGGGGWNEQFFGPGTRLTVL.

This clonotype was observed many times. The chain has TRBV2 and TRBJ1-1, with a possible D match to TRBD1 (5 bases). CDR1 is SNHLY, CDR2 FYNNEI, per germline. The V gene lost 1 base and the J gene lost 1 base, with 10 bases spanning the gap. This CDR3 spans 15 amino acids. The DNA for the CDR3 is TGTGCCAGCAGTGAAGTCATAGGGGAGAACACTGAAGCTTTCTTT. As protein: CASSEVIGENTEAFF.

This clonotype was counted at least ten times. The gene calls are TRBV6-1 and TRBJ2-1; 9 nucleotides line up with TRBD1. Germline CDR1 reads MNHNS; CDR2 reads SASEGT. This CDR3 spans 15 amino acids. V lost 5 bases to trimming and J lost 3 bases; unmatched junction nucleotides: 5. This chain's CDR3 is CASSRRTGDYNEQFF. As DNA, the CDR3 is TGTGCCAGCAGTCGGAGGACAGGGGACTACAATGAGCAGTTCTTC.

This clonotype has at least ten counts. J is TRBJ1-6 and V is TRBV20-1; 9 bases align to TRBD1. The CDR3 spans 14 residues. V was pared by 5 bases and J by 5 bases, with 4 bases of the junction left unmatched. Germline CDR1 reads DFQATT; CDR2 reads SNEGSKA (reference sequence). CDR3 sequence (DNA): TGCAGTGCTCCACGGACAGGGGATAATTCACCCCTCCACTTT. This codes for CSAPRTGDNSPLHF.

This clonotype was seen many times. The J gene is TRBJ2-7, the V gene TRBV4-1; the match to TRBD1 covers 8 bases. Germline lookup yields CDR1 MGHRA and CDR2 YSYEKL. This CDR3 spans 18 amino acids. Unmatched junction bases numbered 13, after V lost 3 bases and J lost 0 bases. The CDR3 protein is CASSQHPGQELSSYEQYF. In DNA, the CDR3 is TGCGCCAGCAGCCAGCATCCGGGACAGGAATTGAGCTCCTACGAGCAGTACTTC.

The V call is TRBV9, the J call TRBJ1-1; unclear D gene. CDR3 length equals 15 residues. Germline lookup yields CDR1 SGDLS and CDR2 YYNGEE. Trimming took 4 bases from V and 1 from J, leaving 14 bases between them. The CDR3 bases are TGTGCCAGCAGCCCAATTCGGACCGGGAACACTGAAGCTTTCTTT. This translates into CASSPIRTGNTEAFF.

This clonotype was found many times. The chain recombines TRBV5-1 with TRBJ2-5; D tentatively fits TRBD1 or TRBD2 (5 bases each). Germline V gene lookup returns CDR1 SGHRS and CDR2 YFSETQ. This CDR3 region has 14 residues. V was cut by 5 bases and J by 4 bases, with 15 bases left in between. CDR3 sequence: CASRAPEGPETQYF. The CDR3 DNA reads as TGCGCCAGCAGGGCCCCAGAGGGACCAGAGACCCAGTACTTC.

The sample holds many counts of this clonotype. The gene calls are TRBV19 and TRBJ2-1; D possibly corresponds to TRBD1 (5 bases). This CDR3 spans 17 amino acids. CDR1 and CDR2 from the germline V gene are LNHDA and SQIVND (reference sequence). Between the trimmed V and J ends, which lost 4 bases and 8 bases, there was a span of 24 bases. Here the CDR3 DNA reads TGTGCCAGTAGTAAGATGGGGCGGACCATTTTTCCCGATGAGCAGTTCTTC. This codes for CASSKMGRTIFPDEQFF.

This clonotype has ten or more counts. CDR3 protein: CASSFKAGGPIHTQYF. The CDR3 region has the DNA TGTGCCAGCAGCTTCAAAGCGGGAGGGCCGATCCATACGCAGTATTTT. The V call is TRBV7-8, the J call TRBJ2-3; 10 bases are shared with TRBD2. V lost 3 bases, J lost 7 bases, and 10 bases stayed unmatched. Germline V gene sequence: CDR1 SGHVS, CDR2 FQNEAQ. The CDR3 is made up of 16 amino acids.

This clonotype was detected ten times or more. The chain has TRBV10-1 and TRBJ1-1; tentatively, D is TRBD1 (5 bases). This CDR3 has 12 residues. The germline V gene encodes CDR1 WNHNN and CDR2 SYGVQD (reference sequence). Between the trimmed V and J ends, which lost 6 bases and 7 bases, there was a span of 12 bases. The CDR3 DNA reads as TGCGCCAGCAGGGGGCCGGGCATTGAAGCTTTCTTT. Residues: CASRGPGIEAFF.

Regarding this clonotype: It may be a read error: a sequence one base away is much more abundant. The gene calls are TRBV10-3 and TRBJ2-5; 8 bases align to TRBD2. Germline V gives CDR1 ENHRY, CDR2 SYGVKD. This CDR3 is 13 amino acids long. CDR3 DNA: TGTGCCATCAGGACAGCGGGAGCCGAGACCCGGTACTTC. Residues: CAIRTAGAETRYF.

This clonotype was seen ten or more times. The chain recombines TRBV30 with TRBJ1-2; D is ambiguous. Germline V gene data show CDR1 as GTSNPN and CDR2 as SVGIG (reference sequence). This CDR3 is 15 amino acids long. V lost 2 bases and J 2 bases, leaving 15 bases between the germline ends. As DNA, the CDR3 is TGTGCCTGGAGTATCCGTAAAGAGTTCAACTATGGCTACACCTTC. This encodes CAWSIRKEFNYGYTF. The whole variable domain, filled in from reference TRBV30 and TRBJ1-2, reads SQTIHQWPATLVQPVGSPLSLECTVEGTSNPNLYWYRQAAGRGLQLLFYSVGIGQISSEVPQNLSASRPQDRQFILSSKKLLLSDSGFYLCAWSIRKEFNYGYTFGSGTRLTVV.

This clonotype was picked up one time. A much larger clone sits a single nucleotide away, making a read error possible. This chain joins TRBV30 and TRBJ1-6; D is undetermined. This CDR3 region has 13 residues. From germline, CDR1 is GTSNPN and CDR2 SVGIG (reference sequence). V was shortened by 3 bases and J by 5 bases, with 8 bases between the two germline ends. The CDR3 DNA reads TGTGCCTGGAGGGGCGACAATAATTCACCCCTCCACTTT. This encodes CAWRGDNNSPLHF.

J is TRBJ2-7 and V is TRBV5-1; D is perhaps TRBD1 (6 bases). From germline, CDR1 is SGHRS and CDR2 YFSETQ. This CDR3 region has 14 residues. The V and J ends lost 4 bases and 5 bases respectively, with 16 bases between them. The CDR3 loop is CASSDYREIDEQYF. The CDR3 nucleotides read TGCGCCAGCAGCGATTACAGGGAAATAGACGAGCAGTACTTC.

For the CDR3, the DNA is TGTGCCAGCAGTCCTAGAGCGACGGAGAACACTGAAGCTTTCTTT. Its protein is CASSPRATENTEAFF. The chain combines TRBV6-2 or TRBV6-3 with TRBJ1-1; D gene uncertain. Germline V gene lookup returns CDR1 MNHEY and CDR2 SVGEGT. V lost 5 bases, J lost 1 base, and 14 bases lay in between. The CDR3 length is 15 residues.

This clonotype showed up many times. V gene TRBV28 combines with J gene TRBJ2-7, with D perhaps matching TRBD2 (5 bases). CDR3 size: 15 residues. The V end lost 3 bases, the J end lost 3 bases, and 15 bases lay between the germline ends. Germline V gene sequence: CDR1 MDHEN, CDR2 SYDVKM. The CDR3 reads CASSLNRGPVYEQYF. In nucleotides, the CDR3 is TGTGCCAGCAGTTTGAATAGAGGGCCCGTCTACGAGCAGTACTTC.

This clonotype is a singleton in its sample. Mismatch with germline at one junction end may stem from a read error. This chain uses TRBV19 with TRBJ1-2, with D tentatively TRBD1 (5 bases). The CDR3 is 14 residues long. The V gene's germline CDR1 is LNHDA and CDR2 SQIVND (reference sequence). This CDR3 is CASSSSLGDYDYTF. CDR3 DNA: TGTGCCAGTAGTTCATCCCTGGGGGACTATGACTACACCTTC.